This TCR beta chain appears in the sequencing data of a study of T cells in Graves' hyperthyroidism and ophthalmopathy. This clonotype has a handful of counts. V dropped 3 bases and J dropped 9 bases, with 14 bases sitting between them. Germline assignment: CDR1 GTSNPN and CDR2 SVGIG (reference sequence). There are 12 residues in the CDR3. TCR beta CDR3 sequences were amplified from RNA transcripts. First-round RT-PCR targeting the TCR CDR3 was performed with the HTBI primer set. TCRdb re-analysed the multiplex PCR reads in MiXCR, keeping a single row per CDR3 protein. Among approximately 95,000 distinct CDR3 sequences, about 37% were seen once, and the ten largest hold around 9.6%. Hyperthyroidism had been newly diagnosed in patients aged 18 to 65, and its duration was under 2 months. Patients showing uncontrolled infection, other autoimmune disease, pregnancy or lactation were ineligible.

The material sequenced was peripheral blood or thyroid tissue (not recorded which). V gene TRBV30 combines with J gene TRBJ1-1; D uncertain. This receptor was obtained from a woman in her 30s with Graves' hyperthyroidism. Here the CDR3 reads CAWSALGNQAFF. The CDR3 nucleotides are TGTGCCTGGAGCGCATTAGGGAACCAAGCTTTCTTT.